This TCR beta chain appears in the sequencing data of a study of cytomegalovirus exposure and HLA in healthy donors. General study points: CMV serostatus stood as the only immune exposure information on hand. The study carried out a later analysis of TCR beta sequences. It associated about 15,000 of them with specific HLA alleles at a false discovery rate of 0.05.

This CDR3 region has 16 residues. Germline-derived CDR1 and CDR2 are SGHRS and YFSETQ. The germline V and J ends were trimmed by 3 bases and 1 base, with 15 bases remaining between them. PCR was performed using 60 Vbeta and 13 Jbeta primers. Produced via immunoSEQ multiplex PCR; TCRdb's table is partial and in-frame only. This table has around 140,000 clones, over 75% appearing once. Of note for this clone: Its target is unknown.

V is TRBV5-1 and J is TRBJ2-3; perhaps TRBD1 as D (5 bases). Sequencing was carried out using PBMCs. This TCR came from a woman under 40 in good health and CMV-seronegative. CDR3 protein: CASSSWGPGGTDTQYF. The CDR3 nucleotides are TGCGCCAGCAGCTCATGGGGCCCCGGAGGCACAGATACGCAGTATTTT.